Below are 8 T cell receptor beta chains sequenced from a single sample in a study of T-cell memory formation after mild COVID-19. TCRdb processed the 5' RACE reads anew with MiXCR; each CDR3 protein has one entry. The table records a few hundred thousand distinct CDR3 sequences, less than 25% of them present only once. The sample was PBMCs or a T cell subset sorted from them (not recorded which). These receptors all stem from a man aged 18 to 29 who had mild COVID-19 (a few samples of this study predate the infection). Cell type and time point are not known.

V and J are TRBV7-2 and TRBJ2-3, with D perhaps TRBD1 (5 bases). The V gene's germline CDR1 is SGHTA and CDR2 FQGNSA. This CDR3 has 16 residues. V was shortened by 5 bases and J by 0 bases, with 15 bases between the two germline ends. In nucleotides, the CDR3 is TGTGCCAGCAGCCCCCCAGGGCAGTCTAGCACAGATACGCAGTATTTT. The encoded protein is CASSPPGQSSTDTQYF.

Only a few counts were recorded for this clonotype. The chain is built from TRBV4-2 and TRBJ2-5, with 9 bases lining up with TRBD2. The CDR3 totals 16 residues. Germline V gives CDR1 LGHNA, CDR2 YNFKEQ. The J segment lost 2 bases and the V segment lost 4 bases, leaving 8 bases of the junction unmatched. The CDR3 DNA reads as TGTGCCAGCAGCCGCCTCCTAGCGGGGCCTCAAGAGACCCAGTACTTC. It specifies CASSRLLAGPQETQYF.

This clonotype was observed a handful of times. The rearrangement uses TRBV12-3 or TRBV12-4 and TRBJ1-1, with D perhaps TRBD1 (5 bases). The CDR3 length is 12 residues. The V gene lost 5 bases and the J gene lost 12 bases, with 16 bases spanning the gap. CDR3 sequence: CASSPDGTRSFF. The CDR3 DNA reads TGTGCCAGCAGTCCCGACGGGACTCGATCTTTCTTT.

The V call is TRBV5-1, the J call TRBJ2-2; 10 nucleotides agree with TRBD1. The J segment lost 4 bases and the V segment lost 4 bases, leaving 4 bases of the junction unmatched. CDR3 length: 15 amino acids. The germline gives CDR1 SGHRS, CDR2 YFSETQ. This CDR3 is CASSRQGAVTGELFF. The CDR3 coding sequence is TGCGCCAGCAGCCGACAGGGGGCCGTCACCGGGGAGCTGTTTTTT.

In this sample, this clonotype turned up a few times. This chain connects TRBV6-6 to TRBJ1-2; 11 bases are shared with TRBD1. CDR3 size: 12 residues. CDR1 and CDR2 (germline): MNHNY, SVGAGI (reference sequence). Trimming took 8 bases from V and 8 from J; bases not matched to a gene: 4. CDR3 loop: CASEDRGRGYTF. The CDR3 DNA reads as TGTGCCAGCGAGGACAGGGGGCGAGGCTACACCTTC.

J is TRBJ2-7 and V is TRBV14; TRBD1 agrees at 7 bases. This CDR3 is built from 16 residues. The ends lost 3 bases at V and 2 bases at J; junction bases unmatched: 10. CDR1 is SGHDN and CDR2 is FVKESK in the germline V gene. The CDR3, as DNA: TGTGCCAGCAGCCACCTACCGGGACAGTCGCCCTACGAGCAGTACGTC. Its translation is CASSHLPGQSPYEQYV.

This clonotype was found many times. The chain couples TRBV12-3 or TRBV12-4 to TRBJ2-3; TRBD1 matches 7 bases. The CDR3 contains 15 residues. With 5 bases clipped from V and 3 bases from J, the junction kept 8 bases outside the gene matches. The CDR3 DNA reads as TGTGCCAGCAGTGCTTTACCGACAGGGACAGATACGCAGTATTTT. As protein: CASSALPTGTDTQYF.

This clonotype showed up many times. The rearrangement joins TRBV12-3 or TRBV12-4 to TRBJ2-6; unclear D gene. V shed 5 bases and J shed 1 base, with 3 bases lying between them. The CDR3 covers 13 residues. The CDR3 DNA sequence: TGTGCCAGCAGTCTATCTGGGGCCAACGTCCTGACTTTC. Its protein is CASSLSGANVLTF.